One sample yielded the 4 T cell receptor beta chains listed below, sequenced in a study of shared clonotypes between healthy human individuals. Using immunoSEQ multiplex PCR, the repertoire was profiled, and TCRdb retains in-frame clones only, with some absent. The data hold more than 2 million clones, with around 96% observed a single time. The naive CD8 subset, CD45RO-negative cells positively selected for CCR7, excluded terminally differentiated effector memory CD45RA+ cells. The sample consisted of naive CD8+ T cells sorted from blood. The receptor source for this set is a man between 18 and 35 years old in good health.

The chain employs TRBV5-4 and TRBJ2-7; TRBD2 matches at 7 bases. The CDR3 contains 16 residues. Germline CDR1 is SGHNT and CDR2 is YYREEE (reference sequence). V trimming: 0 bases; J trimming: 0 bases; junction bases outside the gene matches: 6. DNA for the CDR3: TGTGCCAGCAGCTTGGGGGAGGGGCCGAGCTCCTACGAGCAGTACTTC. As protein: CASSLGEGPSSYEQYF.

Worth noting for this clone: At one end the junction does not follow the germline gene, possibly because of a read error. This rearrangement joins TRBV7-7 to TRBJ2-2, with TRBD1 identical over 8 bases. This CDR3 is 13 amino acids long. CDR1 SSHAT and CDR2 FNYEAQ come from the germline V gene (reference sequence). In DNA, the CDR3 is TGTGCTAGCAGCTCGACAGGGGCCGGGGAGCTGTTTTTT. It yields the protein CASSSTGAGELFF. Supplemented by reference TRBV7-7 and TRBJ2-2, the full variable domain reads GAGVSQSPRYKVTKRGQDVTLRCDPISSHATLYWYQQALGQGPEFLTYFNYEAQPDKSGLPSDRFSAERPEGSISTLTIQRTEQRDSAMYRCASSSTGAGELFFGEGSRLTVL.

The V and J genes are TRBV2 and TRBJ2-7, with 12 bases matching TRBD1. Unmatched junction bases numbered 9, after V lost 8 bases and J lost 7 bases. Germline loops: CDR1 SNHLY, CDR2 FYNNEI. The CDR3 is 14 amino acids. CDR3 sequence (DNA): TGTGCCAGCGAACCGGGACAGGGGGCCTGGGAGCAGTACTTC. Translated: CASEPGQGAWEQYF.

The rearrangement uses TRBV11-2 and TRBJ2-5; D perhaps matches TRBD2 (6 bases). Per germline, CDR1 SGHAT and CDR2 FQNNGV. The CDR3 sequence is 15 residues long. V lost 4 bases and J 5 bases, leaving 17 bases between the germline ends. This chain's CDR3 is CASSSGDHWWETQYF. CDR3 nucleotide sequence: TGTGCCAGCAGCTCGGGGGACCATTGGTGGGAGACCCAGTACTTC.